This T cell receptor (beta chain) was observed in a study of cytomegalovirus exposure and HLA in healthy donors. TCRdb keeps only in-frame clones here, not all; method: immunoSEQ multiplex PCR. The repertoire has 95,000 to 150,000 clones, 85% to 90% of them found once; the top ten carry around 1.1%. About this clone itself: Its cognate antigen is unknown.

Germline lookup yields CDR1 SGHTA and CDR2 FQGNSA. J was trimmed by 6 bases and V by 2 bases; bases with no gene match: 10. The CDR3 is made up of 16 amino acids. General study findings and limits: A few chains tied to CMV proved CMV antigen-specific in vitro.

This chain uses TRBV7-2 with TRBJ1-1; 9 nucleotides agree with TRBD1. The specimen sequenced was PBMCs. The receptor was derived from a woman aged 18-29 years in good health and CMV-seronegative. The CDR3 loop reads CASSLIYGQGKAEAFF. The CDR3, as DNA: TGTGCCAGCAGCTTAATTTATGGACAGGGGAAGGCTGAAGCTTTCTTT.